This TCR beta chain was found in a study of blood T cell repertoires in COVID-19. Study-level information: Collection of acute and convalescent COVID-19 samples took place in the United States, Italy and Spain. In each case, the material was cDNA or gDNA derived from T cells, B-cell-depleted T cells, or PBMCs.

This clone was found a few times. Germline V lookup: CDR1 KGHSH, CDR2 LQKENI. Between the trimmed V and J ends, which lost 2 bases and 1 base, there was a span of 14 bases. The CDR3 sequence is 16 residues long. In the source study's methods: Amplified reference gene primers provided the basis for estimating nucleated cell counts. Sequenced by immunoSEQ multiplex PCR; TCRdb stores in-frame clones only, minus some. V, J and clone size were drawn from that table, and D and trimming were deduced from the DNA. The table shows some 350,000 clones, with 90% occurring only once. This receptor was taken from a man between 18 and 35 years old with active or convalescent COVID-19. This rearrangement joins TRBV18 to TRBJ1-2; the D gene is possibly TRBD1 (6 bases). The sample was peripheral blood. CDR3 protein: CASSPSNRGSNYGYTF. The CDR3 DNA follows: TGTGCCAGCTCACCATCCAATAGGGGGAGTAACTATGGCTACACCTTC.